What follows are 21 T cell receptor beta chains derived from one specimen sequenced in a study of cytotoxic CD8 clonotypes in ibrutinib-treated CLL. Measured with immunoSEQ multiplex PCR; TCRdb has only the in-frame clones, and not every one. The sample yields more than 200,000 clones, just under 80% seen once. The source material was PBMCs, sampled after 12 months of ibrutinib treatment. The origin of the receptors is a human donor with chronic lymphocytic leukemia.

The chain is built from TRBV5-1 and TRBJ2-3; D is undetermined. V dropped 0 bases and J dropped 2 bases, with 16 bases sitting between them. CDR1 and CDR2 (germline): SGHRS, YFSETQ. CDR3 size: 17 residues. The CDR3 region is CASSLGLSGAPTDTQYF. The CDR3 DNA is TGCGCCAGCAGCTTGGGGCTTTCGGGTGCGCCCACAGATACGCAGTATTTT.

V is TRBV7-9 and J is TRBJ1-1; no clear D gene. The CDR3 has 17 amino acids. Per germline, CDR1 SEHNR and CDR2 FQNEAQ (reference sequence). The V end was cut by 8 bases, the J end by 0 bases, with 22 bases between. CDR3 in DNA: TGTGCCAGCGGGGTCGGGAGTGGAGCGATCATGAACACTGAAGCTTTCTTT. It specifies CASGVGSGAIMNTEAFF.

CDR3 in amino acids: CSVDEGPLGEAFF. The DNA of the CDR3 is TGCAGCGTTGATGAGGGACCCTTAGGAGAAGCTTTCTTT. The chain links TRBV29-1 to TRBJ1-1, with D perhaps TRBD1 (5 bases). CDR1 and CDR2 from the germline V gene are SQVTM and ANQGSEA. V shed 3 bases and J shed 8 bases, with 16 bases lying between them. This CDR3 comprises 13 residues. Supplemented by reference TRBV29-1 and TRBJ1-1, the full variable domain reads SAVISQKPSRDICQRGTSLTIQCQVDSQVTMMFWYRQQPGQSLTLIATANQGSEATYESGFVIDKFPISRPNLTFSTLTVSNMSPEDSSIYLCSVDEGPLGEAFFGQGTRLTVV.

CDR3 region: CATSTTWTDTQYF. CDR3 in DNA: TGTGCCACCAGCACCACCTGGACAGATACGCAGTATTTT. The rearrangement joins TRBV15 to TRBJ2-3; D uncertain. The germline gives CDR1 LNHNV, CDR2 YYDKDF (reference sequence). V was clipped by 4 bases and J by 3 bases, with 8 bases between them. CDR3 length: 13 amino acids.

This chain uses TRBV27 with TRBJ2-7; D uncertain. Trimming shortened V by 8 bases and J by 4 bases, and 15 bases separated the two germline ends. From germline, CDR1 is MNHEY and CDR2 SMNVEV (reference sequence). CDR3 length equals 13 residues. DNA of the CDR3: TGTGCCAGCGGCTGGGCCGTGGGGTACGAGCAGTACTTC. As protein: CASGWAVGYEQYF.

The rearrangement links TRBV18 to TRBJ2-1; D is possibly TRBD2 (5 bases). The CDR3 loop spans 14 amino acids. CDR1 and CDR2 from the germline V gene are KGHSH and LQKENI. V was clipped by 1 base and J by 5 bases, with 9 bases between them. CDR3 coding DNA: TGTGCCAGCTCACCACGCAGCGGCAACAATGAGCAGTTCTTC. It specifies CASSPRSGNNEQFF.

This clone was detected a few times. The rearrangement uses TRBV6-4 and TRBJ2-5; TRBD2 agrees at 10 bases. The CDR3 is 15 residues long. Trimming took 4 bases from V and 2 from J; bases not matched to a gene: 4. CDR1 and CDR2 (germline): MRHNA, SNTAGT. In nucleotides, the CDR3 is TGTGCCAGCAGTGCGTTAGCGGGAGGACAAGAGACCCAGTACTTC. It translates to CASSALAGGQETQYF.

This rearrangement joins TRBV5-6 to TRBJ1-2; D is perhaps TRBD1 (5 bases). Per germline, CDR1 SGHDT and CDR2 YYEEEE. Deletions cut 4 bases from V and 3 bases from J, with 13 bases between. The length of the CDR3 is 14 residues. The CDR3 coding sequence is TGTGCCAGCAGCCGACAGAGAGCGCACTATGGCTACACCTTC. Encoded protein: CASSRQRAHYGYTF.

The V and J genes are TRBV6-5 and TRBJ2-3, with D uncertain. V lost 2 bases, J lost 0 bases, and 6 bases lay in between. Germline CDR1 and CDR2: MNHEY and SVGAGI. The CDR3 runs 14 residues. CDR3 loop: CASSYRDSTDTQYF. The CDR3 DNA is TGTGCCAGCAGTTACCGTGACAGCACAGATACGCAGTATTTT.

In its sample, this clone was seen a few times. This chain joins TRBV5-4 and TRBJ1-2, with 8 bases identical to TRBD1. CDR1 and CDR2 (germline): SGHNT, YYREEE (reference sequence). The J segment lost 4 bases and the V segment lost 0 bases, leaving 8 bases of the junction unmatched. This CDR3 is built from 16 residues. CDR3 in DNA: TGTGCCAGCAGCTTGGCCAGTGGGACAGGCGCCTATGGCTACACCTTC. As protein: CASSLASGTGAYGYTF.

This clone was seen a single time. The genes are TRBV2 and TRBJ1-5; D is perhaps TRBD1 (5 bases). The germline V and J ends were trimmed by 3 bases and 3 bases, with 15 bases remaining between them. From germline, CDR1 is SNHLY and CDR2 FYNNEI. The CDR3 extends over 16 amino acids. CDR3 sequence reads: CASSEGEGRVNQPQHF. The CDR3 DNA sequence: TGTGCCAGCAGTGAGGGGGAGGGCCGGGTCAATCAGCCCCAGCATTTT.

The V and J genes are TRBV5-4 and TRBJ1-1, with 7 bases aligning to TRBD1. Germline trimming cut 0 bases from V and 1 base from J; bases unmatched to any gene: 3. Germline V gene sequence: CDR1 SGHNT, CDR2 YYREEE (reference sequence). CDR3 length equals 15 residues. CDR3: CASSLGGQQNTEAFF. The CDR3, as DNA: TGTGCCAGCAGCTTGGGGGGACAGCAGAACACTGAAGCTTTCTTT. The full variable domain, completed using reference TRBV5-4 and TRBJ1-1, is ETGVTQSPTHLIKTRGQQVTLRCSSQSGHNTVSWYQQALGQGPQFIFQYYREEENGRGNFPPRFSGLQFPNYSSELNVNALELDDSALYLCASSLGGQQNTEAFFGQGTRLTVV.

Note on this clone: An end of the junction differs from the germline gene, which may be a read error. CDR3 bases: TGTGCCAGCTCACCACCGACTTTCGAGTCACCCTTCCACTTT. The encoded protein is CASSPPTFESPFHF. The genes are TRBV18 and TRBJ1-6; D call uncertain. CDR3 size: 14 residues. Germline V gene sequence: CDR1 KGHSH, CDR2 LQKENI.

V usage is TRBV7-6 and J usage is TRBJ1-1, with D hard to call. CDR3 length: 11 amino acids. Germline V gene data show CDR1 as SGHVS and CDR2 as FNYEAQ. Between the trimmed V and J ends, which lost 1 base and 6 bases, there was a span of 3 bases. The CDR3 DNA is TGTGCCAGCAGCTTAGGTTCTGAAGCTTTCTTT. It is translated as CASSLGSEAFF.

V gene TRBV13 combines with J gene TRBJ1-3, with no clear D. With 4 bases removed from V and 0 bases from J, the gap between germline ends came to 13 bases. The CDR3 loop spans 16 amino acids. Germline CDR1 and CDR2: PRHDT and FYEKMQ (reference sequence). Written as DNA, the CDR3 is TGTGCCAGCAGCTCCGGACGGACCAGCTCTGGAAACACCATATATTTT. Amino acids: CASSSGRTSSGNTIYF.

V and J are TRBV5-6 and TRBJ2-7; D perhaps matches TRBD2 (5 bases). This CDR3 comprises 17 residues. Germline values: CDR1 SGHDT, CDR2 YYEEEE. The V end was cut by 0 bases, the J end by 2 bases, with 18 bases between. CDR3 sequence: CASSLEVSLAGTYEQYF. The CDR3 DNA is TGTGCCAGCAGCTTGGAAGTTAGCCTAGCCGGAACCTACGAGCAGTACTTC.

Here the CDR3 DNA reads TGCAGCGTTGGGGGTTCGTGGGAGAGGAATGAGCAGTTCTTC. Its translation is CSVGGSWERNEQFF. V gene TRBV29-1 combines with J gene TRBJ2-1; weak D call: TRBD2 (5 bases). V lost 4 bases to trimming and J lost 7 bases, with 17 bases between them. Germline CDR1 is SQVTM and CDR2 is ANQGSEA. This CDR3 is built from 14 residues.

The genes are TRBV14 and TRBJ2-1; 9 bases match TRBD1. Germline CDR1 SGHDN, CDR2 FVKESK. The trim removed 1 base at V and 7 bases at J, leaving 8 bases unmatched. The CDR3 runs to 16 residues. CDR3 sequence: CASSQGAGQGSNEQFF. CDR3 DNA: TGTGCCAGCAGCCAAGGGGCAGGACAGGGGAGTAATGAGCAGTTCTTC.

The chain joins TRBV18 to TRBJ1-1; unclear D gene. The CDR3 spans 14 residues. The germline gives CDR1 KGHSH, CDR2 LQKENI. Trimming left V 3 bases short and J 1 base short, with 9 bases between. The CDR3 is CASSPGRSNTEAFF. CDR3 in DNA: TGTGCCAGCTCACCCGGTCGGTCGAACACTGAAGCTTTCTTT.

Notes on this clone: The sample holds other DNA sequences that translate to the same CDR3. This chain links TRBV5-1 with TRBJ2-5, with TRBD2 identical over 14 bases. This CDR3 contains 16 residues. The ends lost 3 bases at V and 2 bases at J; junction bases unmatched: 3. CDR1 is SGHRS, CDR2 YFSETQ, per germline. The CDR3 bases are TGCGCCAGCAGCTCCGGACTAGCGGGGGGACAAGAGACCCAGTACTTC. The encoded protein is CASSSGLAGGQETQYF.

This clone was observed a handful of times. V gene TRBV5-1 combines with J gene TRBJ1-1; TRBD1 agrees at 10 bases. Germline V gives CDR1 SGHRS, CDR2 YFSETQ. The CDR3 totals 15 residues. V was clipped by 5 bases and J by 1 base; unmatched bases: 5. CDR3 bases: TGCGCCAGCAGAGACAGGGGGCAAGCGAACACTGAAGCTTTCTTT. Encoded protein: CASRDRGQANTEAFF.